Below are 9 T cell receptor beta chains sequenced from a single sample in a study of T cells after posttransplantation cyclophosphamide. Data came from immunoSEQ multiplex PCR; TCRdb stores just in-frame clones and leaves some out. The sample includes fewer than 20,000 clones, about 68% seen only once; the top ten take roughly 27%. A marrow graft followed busulfan-fludarabine conditioning, with cyclophosphamide on days +3 and +4. The sequences come from PBMCs, collected after an allogeneic stem cell transplant with post-transplant cyclophosphamide. All receptors come from a male patient aged 30 to 39 who received an allogeneic stem cell transplant from a related donor, was CMV-positive, and had acute GVHD only. A share of the T cells may be of graft donor origin.

The CDR3 loop is CASSNGRGGQETQYF. The CDR3 DNA follows: TGTGCCAGCAGCAACGGACGGGGGGGGCAAGAGACCCAGTACTTC. The gene calls are TRBV11-3 and TRBJ2-5, with TRBD2 identical over 8 bases. Trimming removed 5 bases from V and 2 bases from J; junction bases left unmatched: 7. CDR1 and CDR2 (germline): SGHNT, YENEEA. This CDR3 is built from 15 residues.

The chain uses TRBV9 and TRBJ1-6; no firm D call. The CDR3 is made up of 14 amino acids. The germline gives CDR1 SGDLS, CDR2 YYNGEE. Trimming removed 3 bases from V and 7 bases from J, with 11 bases in between. This CDR3 is CASSERSRNSPLHF. Here the CDR3 DNA reads TGTGCCAGCAGCGAGAGAAGCCGGAATTCACCCCTCCACTTT.

The chain combines TRBV19 with TRBJ2-1, with D perhaps TRBD1 (6 bases). V lost 10 bases to trimming and J lost 0 bases, with 13 bases between them. This CDR3 has 14 amino acids. Germline assignment: CDR1 LNHDA and CDR2 SQIVND (reference sequence). CDR3 bases: TGTGCCACCCGACAGGCGAACTCCTACAATGAGCAGTTCTTC. Translation: CATRQANSYNEQFF.

The J gene is TRBJ2-1, the V gene TRBV15; 9 positions match TRBD2. This CDR3 has 16 amino acids. Germline CDR1 reads LNHNV; CDR2 reads YYDKDF (reference sequence). With V trimmed by 1 base and J by 3 bases, 4 bases remained unmatched. The CDR3 DNA follows: TGTGCCACCAGCAGAGCGCGGGGGGGCGGCTACAATGAGCAGTTCTTC. This gives the protein CATSRARGGGYNEQFF.

This clone was seen only a few times. This chain uses TRBV7-2 with TRBJ1-2; no reliable D call. V lost 1 base to trimming and J lost 1 base, with 7 bases between them. This CDR3 contains 14 residues. Germline V gene sequence: CDR1 SGHTA, CDR2 FQGNSA. The DNA for the CDR3 is TGTGCCAGCAGCTTAGGTGGCAGTAACTATGGCTACACCTTC. Its protein is CASSLGGSNYGYTF. Based on the CDR3 plus reference TRBV7-2 and TRBJ1-2, the full variable domain is GAGVSQSPSNKVTEKGKDVELRCDPISGHTALYWYRQSLGQGLEFLIYFQGNSAPDKSGLPSDRFSAERTGGSVSTLTIQRTQQEDSAVYLCASSLGGSNYGYTFGSGTRLTVV.

The chain is built from TRBV18 and TRBJ1-6; tentatively, D is TRBD1 (6 bases). Deletions cut 3 bases from V and 6 bases from J, with 18 bases between. This CDR3 has 17 amino acids. Germline V gene data show CDR1 as KGHSH and CDR2 as LQKENI. The CDR3 region is CASSPPGRGIINSPLHF. In DNA form, the CDR3 reads TGTGCCAGCTCACCGCCCGGAAGGGGGATTATTAATTCACCCCTCCACTTT.

This clone was found a few times. V usage is TRBV6-1 and J usage is TRBJ2-5; TRBD2 is a possible D gene (5 bases). Trimming cost V 6 bases and J 5 bases, with 16 bases left between them. Per germline, CDR1 MNHNS and CDR2 SASEGT. The CDR3 loop spans 14 amino acids. CDR3 sequence reads: CASSEGPTRETQYF. The DNA of the CDR3 is TGTGCCAGCAGCGAGGGCCCTACACGGGAGACCCAGTACTTC.

The V call is TRBV7-9, the J call TRBJ1-4, with 10 bases lining up with TRBD1. Losses at the gene ends were 1 base for V and 2 bases for J; bases not matched to a gene: 1. The V gene's germline CDR1 is SEHNR and CDR2 FQNEAQ (reference sequence). The length of the CDR3 is 16 residues. In DNA form, the CDR3 reads TGTGCCAGCAGCTTAGGACAGGGGGCGACTAATGAAAAACTGTTTTTT. It encodes CASSLGQGATNEKLFF.

This chain uses TRBV7-8 with TRBJ1-1; possible D gene TRBD1, 5 bases. The CDR3 spans 14 residues. Per the germline V gene, CDR1 is SGHVS and CDR2 is FQNEAQ. Trimming took 4 bases from V and 2 from J, leaving 11 bases between them. In DNA form, the CDR3 reads TGTGCCAGCAGCTCTTACAGGTTAAACACTGAAGCTTTCTTT. It is translated as CASSSYRLNTEAFF.